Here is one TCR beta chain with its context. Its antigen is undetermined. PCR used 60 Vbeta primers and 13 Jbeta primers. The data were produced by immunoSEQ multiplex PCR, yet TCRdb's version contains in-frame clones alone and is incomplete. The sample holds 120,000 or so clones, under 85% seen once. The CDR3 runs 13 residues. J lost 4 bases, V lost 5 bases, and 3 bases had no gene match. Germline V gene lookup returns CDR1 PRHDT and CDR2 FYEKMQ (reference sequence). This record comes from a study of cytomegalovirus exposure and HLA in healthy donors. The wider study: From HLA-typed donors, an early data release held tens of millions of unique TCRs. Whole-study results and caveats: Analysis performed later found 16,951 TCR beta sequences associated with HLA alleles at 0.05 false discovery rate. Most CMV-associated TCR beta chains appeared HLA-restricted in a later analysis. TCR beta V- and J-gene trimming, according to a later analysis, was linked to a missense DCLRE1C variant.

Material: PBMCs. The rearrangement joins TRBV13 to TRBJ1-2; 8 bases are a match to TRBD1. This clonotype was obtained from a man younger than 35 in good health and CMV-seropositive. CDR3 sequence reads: CASSRTGIYGYTF. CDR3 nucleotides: TGTGCCAGCAGCCGGACAGGGATCTATGGCTACACCTTC.